A single sample gave rise to the 26 T cell receptor beta chains below, sequenced in a study of blood T cell repertoires in COVID-19. The repertoire was sequenced with immunoSEQ multiplex PCR; TCRdb's copy has only in-frame clones and lacks some. This table has about 180,000 clones, 75% to 90% appearing once. Sequenced: peripheral blood. The receptors come from a woman between 40 and 55 years old with COVID-19, enrolled during active disease.

The rearrangement uses TRBV27 and TRBJ1-5; the match to TRBD1 covers 10 bases. This CDR3 contains 20 residues. In germline, CDR1 is MNHEY, CDR2 SMNVEV (reference sequence). J was trimmed by 0 bases and V by 6 bases; bases with no gene match: 17. The CDR3 DNA reads as TGTGCCAGCAGCACACGCCGAGGCCACGGGACAGGGGATAGCAATCAGCCCCAGCATTTT. Its protein product is CASSTRRGHGTGDSNQPQHF.

This clone has just a few counts. V gene TRBV29-1 combines with J gene TRBJ2-7, with D maybe TRBD1 (6 bases). The CDR3 totals 12 residues. CDR1 SQVTM and CDR2 ANQGSEA come from the germline V gene. V shed 4 bases and J shed 5 bases, with 12 bases lying between them. The CDR3 region has the DNA TGCAGCGTTGTGAGGGGGAACAACGAGCAGTACTTC. Protein sequence: CSVVRGNNEQYF.

This chain uses TRBV2 with TRBJ2-6, with D maybe TRBD1 (6 bases). The V and J ends lost 3 bases and 0 bases respectively, with 12 bases between them. From germline, CDR1 is SNHLY and CDR2 FYNNEI. This CDR3 has 17 amino acids. In DNA form, the CDR3 reads TGTGCCAGCAGTGACAGGGGCCTAGGCTCTGGGGCCAACGTCCTGACTTTC. Translating gives CASSDRGLGSGANVLTF.

The chain is built from TRBV6-5 and TRBJ2-3; 10 nucleotides agree with TRBD2. CDR1 is MNHEY, CDR2 SVGAGI, per germline. This CDR3 has 14 amino acids. The junction had 5 bases not matched to a gene; V was cut back by 8 bases and J by 3 bases. DNA of the CDR3: TGTGCCAGCCTCCCTAGCGGGAGAACAGATACGCAGTATTTT. This encodes CASLPSGRTDTQYF.

V and J are TRBV24-1 and TRBJ1-5; no definite D call. The CDR3 length is 16 residues. Germline CDR1 KGHDR, CDR2 SFDVKD. The germline V and J ends were trimmed by 2 bases and 10 bases, with 20 bases remaining between them. The CDR3 bases are TGTGCCACCAGTGATTCTTACGGGCCCGCCGGGGAACCCCAGCATTTT. Translated: CATSDSYGPAGEPQHF.

The V and J genes are TRBV27 and TRBJ1-2; unclear D gene. The CDR3 covers 14 residues. Germline CDR1 MNHEY, CDR2 SMNVEV (reference sequence). V was clipped by 3 bases and J by 2 bases, with 10 bases between them. The CDR3 here is CASSFSPRNYGYTF. The CDR3, as DNA: TGTGCCAGCAGTTTCTCCCCTAGGAACTATGGCTACACCTTC.

V is TRBV11-2 and J is TRBJ1-2; D is possibly TRBD1 (5 bases). The CDR3 runs to 12 residues. The V end was cut by 10 bases, the J end by 4 bases, with 13 bases between. Germline V CDR1 and CDR2: SGHAT, FQNNGV. The CDR3 DNA sequence: TGTGCCATCCCAGCTAGGGGCTATGGCTACACCTTC. This encodes CAIPARGYGYTF.

J is TRBJ1-2 and V is TRBV24-1; possibly TRBD1 for D (6 bases). V shed 5 bases and J shed 2 bases, with 11 bases lying between them. The CDR3 runs to 14 residues. The germline V gene encodes CDR1 KGHDR and CDR2 SFDVKD. The CDR3 region is CATSGGGTNYGYTF. The DNA of the CDR3 is TGTGCCACCAGTGGGGGGGGCACGAACTATGGCTACACCTTC.

This chain joins TRBV7-9 and TRBJ1-2; 9 positions match TRBD1. Unmatched junction bases numbered 18, after V lost 6 bases and J lost 4 bases. Germline V gives CDR1 SEHNR, CDR2 FQNEAQ (reference sequence). The CDR3 is 18 amino acids. This CDR3 is CASRNGDRDSPRPYGYTF. The CDR3, as DNA: TGTGCCAGCAGAAACGGGGACAGGGACTCCCCAAGACCCTATGGCTACACCTTC. Complete variable domain (other parts from reference TRBV7-9 and TRBJ1-2): DTGVSQNPRHKITKRGQNVTFRCDPISEHNRLYWYRQTLGQGPEFLTYFQNEAQLEKSRLLSDRFSAERPKGSFSTLEIQRTEQGDSAMYLCASRNGDRDSPRPYGYTFGSGTRLTVV.

This clone was seen repeatedly, ten times or more. The chain employs TRBV19 and TRBJ1-6, with D possibly matching TRBD1 (5 bases). Deletions cut 7 bases from V and 0 bases from J, with 16 bases between. The V gene's germline CDR1 is LNHDA and CDR2 SQIVND (reference sequence). CDR3 length: 17 amino acids. The CDR3 reads CASTHGQGRSYNSPLHF. Written as DNA, the CDR3 is TGTGCCAGTACCCATGGCCAGGGCCGCTCCTATAATTCACCCCTCCACTTT.

The rearrangement links TRBV6-1 to TRBJ1-4; 7 nucleotides match TRBD1. Trimming cost V 4 bases and J 2 bases; bases outside gene matches: 7. Germline loops: CDR1 MNHNS, CDR2 SASEGT. The CDR3 totals 16 residues. In nucleotides, the CDR3 is TGTGCCAGCAGTGCAAACCCAGGGGGTACTAATGAAAAACTGTTTTTT. It is translated as CASSANPGGTNEKLFF.

The chain is built from TRBV27 and TRBJ1-2; D remains ambiguous. V shed 5 bases and J shed 4 bases, with 14 bases lying between them. CDR3 length equals 14 residues. The germline V gene encodes CDR1 MNHEY and CDR2 SMNVEV (reference sequence). CDR3 amino acids: CASSLVGDSYGYTF. CDR3 nucleotide sequence: TGTGCCAGCAGTCTGGTGGGAGATAGCTATGGCTACACCTTC.

The V gene is TRBV9, the J gene TRBJ1-5; TRBD1 might be the D (6 bases). Germline CDR1 is SGDLS and CDR2 is YYNGEE. This CDR3 is 14 amino acids long. The ends were cut back, 0 bases at V and 4 bases at J, with 8 bases in the middle. DNA of the CDR3: TGTGCCAGCAGCGTAGCCGGGACAAATCAGCCCCAGCATTTT. Its translation is CASSVAGTNQPQHF.

The rearrangement joins TRBV5-8 to TRBJ2-3; tentatively, D is TRBD1 (6 bases). Between the trimmed V and J ends, which lost 1 base and 3 bases, there was a span of 9 bases. This CDR3 has 14 residues. Germline CDR1 and CDR2: SGHTS and YDEGEE. Here the CDR3 DNA reads TGTGCCAGCAGCTTGAGCCAGGGGACAGATACGCAGTATTTT. Its protein product is CASSLSQGTDTQYF. Looking up the rest from reference TRBV5-8 and TRBJ2-3 gives the full variable domain: EAGVTQSPTHLIKTRGQQATLRCSPISGHTSVYWYQQALGLGLQFLLWYDEGEERNRGNFPPRFSGRQFPNYSSELNVNALELEDSALYLCASSLSQGTDTQYFGPGTRLTVL.

The chain uses TRBV7-9 and TRBJ2-1; TRBD1 aligns across 11 bases. V dropped 6 bases and J dropped 5; count of bases not matched to a gene: 9. CDR1 and CDR2 (germline): SEHNR, FQNEAQ (reference sequence). This CDR3 spans 16 amino acids. CDR3 nucleotides: TGTGCCAGCAGGGCCCCCGGACAGGGGGCCCACAATGAGCAGTTCTTC. Encoded protein: CASRAPGQGAHNEQFF.

This sequence joins TRBV29-1 and TRBJ2-5, with TRBD2 identical over 8 bases. After removal of 4 bases from V and 5 bases from J, the junction contained 6 bases not matched to a gene. The CDR3 consists of 13 residues. CDR1 is SQVTM and CDR2 is ANQGSEA in the germline V gene. Here the CDR3 reads CSVAGGPRETQYF. DNA of the CDR3: TGCAGCGTTGCGGGGGGGCCAAGGGAGACCCAGTACTTC.

Written as DNA, the CDR3 is TGTGCCAGCAGTTACGATAGGGGCTCTAACTATGGCTACACCTTC. It encodes CASSYDRGSNYGYTF. The rearrangement uses TRBV6-5 and TRBJ1-2, with D maybe TRBD1 (5 bases). CDR1 and CDR2 (germline): MNHEY, SVGAGI. This CDR3 spans 15 amino acids. V shed 2 bases and J shed 0 bases, with 10 bases lying between them.

The rearrangement links TRBV3-1 (or the pseudogene TRBV3-2) to TRBJ2-7; 13 positions match TRBD2. The CDR3 length is 14 residues. The V gene's germline CDR1 is LGHDT and CDR2 YNNKEL (reference sequence). The V and J ends lost 5 bases and 7 bases, in that order; junction bases with no gene match: 5. The CDR3 sequence is CASSRGLAGWEQYF. The CDR3 DNA sequence: TGTGCCAGCAGCAGGGGACTAGCGGGGTGGGAGCAGTACTTC.

The V call is TRBV27, the J call TRBJ1-5; D ambiguous. Trimming took off 6 bases at V and 2 bases at J, with 8 bases between the two ends. Germline values: CDR1 MNHEY, CDR2 SMNVEV (reference sequence). This CDR3 is 13 amino acids long. The CDR3: CASRAIGNQPQHF. CDR3 DNA sequence: TGTGCCAGCAGGGCAATCGGCAATCAGCCCCAGCATTTT.

This chain connects TRBV28 to TRBJ2-7, with D possibly TRBD2 on 5 matching bases. This CDR3 spans 17 amino acids. CDR1 and CDR2 from the germline V gene are MDHEN and SYDVKM. Deletions cut 4 bases from V and 2 bases from J, with 21 bases between. The CDR3 sequence: CASSSTVGDGKAYEQYF. CDR3 nucleotide sequence: TGTGCCAGCAGTTCCACTGTCGGAGACGGGAAGGCCTACGAGCAGTACTTC.

In nucleotides, the CDR3 is TGTGCCAGCAGTGAGGGACTAGCAATTGGGAATGAGCAGTTCTTC. Protein: CASSEGLAIGNEQFF. The gene calls are TRBV6-1 and TRBJ2-1; 9 bases are a match to TRBD2. V was pared by 3 bases and J by 7 bases, with 7 bases of the junction left unmatched. The CDR3 runs 15 residues. Germline V CDR1 and CDR2: MNHNS, SASEGT.

The chain combines TRBV3-1 (or the pseudogene TRBV3-2) with TRBJ2-3, with unresolved D. The ends were cut back, 3 bases at V and 4 bases at J, with 11 bases in the middle. Germline V gene lookup returns CDR1 LGHDT and CDR2 YNNKEL (reference sequence). The CDR3 is made up of 14 amino acids. The CDR3 loop is CASSQAVGADTQYF. For the CDR3, the DNA is TGTGCCAGCAGCCAGGCGGTTGGCGCAGATACGCAGTATTTT.

In this sample, this clone turned up once. The chain employs TRBV18 and TRBJ2-3, with a weak D call TRBD2 (5 bases). CDR3 length: 14 residues. V was pared by 6 bases and J by 4 bases, with 14 bases between. The germline V gene has CDR1 KGHSH and CDR2 LQKENI. Written as DNA, the CDR3 is TGTGCCAGCTCCGGGTCGAGGGTCGCAGATACGCAGTATTTT. Protein product: CASSGSRVADTQYF. Full variable domain (remainder filled in from reference TRBV18 and TRBJ2-3): NAGVMQNPRHLVRRRGQEARLRCSPMKGHSHVYWYRQLPEEGLKFMVYLQKENIIDESGMPKERFSAEFPKEGPSILRIQQVVRGDSAAYFCASSGSRVADTQYFGPGTRLTVL.

The chain combines TRBV25-1 with TRBJ1-1; D is perhaps TRBD1 (6 bases). CDR1 and CDR2 (germline): MGHDK, SYGVNS. V was pared by 2 bases and J by 1 base, with 20 bases between. The CDR3 extends over 18 amino acids. The CDR3 region has the DNA TGTGCCAGCAGTGAAAGGTGGCAGGGGATGGGCACGAACACTGAAGCTTTCTTT. It codes for CASSERWQGMGTNTEAFF.

The gene calls are TRBV19 and TRBJ1-2; unclear D gene. Trimming left V 3 bases short and J 5 bases short, with 10 bases between. The germline V gene has CDR1 LNHDA and CDR2 SQIVND (reference sequence). The CDR3 totals 13 residues. In nucleotides, the CDR3 is TGTGCCAGTAGTATCCAGGTTCTTTATGGCTACACCTTC. Translation: CASSIQVLYGYTF.

The rearrangement uses TRBV24-1 and TRBJ2-6, with 11 bases that match TRBD2. The CDR3 runs to 16 residues. CDR1 and CDR2 from the germline V gene are KGHDR and SFDVKD. V trimming: 6 bases; J trimming: 3 bases; junction bases outside the gene matches: 3. CDR3 in amino acids: CATSTSGRFGANVLTF. The CDR3 DNA follows: TGTGCCACCAGTACTAGCGGGAGATTTGGGGCCAACGTCCTGACTTTC.